This record covers a single T cell receptor beta chain. Its target is unknown. These data belong to a study of cytomegalovirus exposure and HLA in healthy donors. Study-wide findings and caveats: Researchers reported in a later analysis that common viral pathogens appeared linked to several top clusters. Earlier findings revealed that most TCR beta V segments proved productive either about 87% or about 30% of the time.

PCR was performed using 60 Vbeta and 13 Jbeta primers. Only in-frame clones appear in the TCRdb table, and some are missing; sequencing was by immunoSEQ multiplex PCR. This sample carries approximately 150,000 clones, 70% to 85% of them seen once, and the ten largest clones take approximately 9.7%. The V and J ends lost 3 bases and 4 bases, in that order; junction bases with no gene match: 4. The CDR3 extends over 15 amino acids. Germline V lookup: CDR1 KGHSH, CDR2 LQKENI. The chain carries TRBV18 and TRBJ2-5; 11 nucleotides match TRBD2. The receptor's source is a woman aged 55 to 70 in good health and CMV-seropositive. The sequencing input was PBMCs. For the CDR3, the DNA is TGTGCCAGCTCACCGGGGACTAGCGGCGGAGAGACCCAGTACTTC. Translating gives CASSPGTSGGETQYF.